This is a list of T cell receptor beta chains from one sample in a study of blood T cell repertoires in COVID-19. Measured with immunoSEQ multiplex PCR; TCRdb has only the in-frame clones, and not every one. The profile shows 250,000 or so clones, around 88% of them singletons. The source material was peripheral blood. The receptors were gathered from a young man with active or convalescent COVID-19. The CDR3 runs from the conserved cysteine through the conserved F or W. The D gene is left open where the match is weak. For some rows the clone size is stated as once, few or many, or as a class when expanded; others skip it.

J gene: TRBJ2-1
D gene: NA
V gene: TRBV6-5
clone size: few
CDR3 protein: CASSPGYDEQFF
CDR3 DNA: TGTGCCAGCAGTCCAGGGTACGATGAGCAGTTCTTC

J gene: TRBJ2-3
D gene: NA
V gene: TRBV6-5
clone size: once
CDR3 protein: CASSYHSSTDTQYF
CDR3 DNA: TGTGCCAGCAGTTATCACTCGAGCACAGATACGCAGTATTTT

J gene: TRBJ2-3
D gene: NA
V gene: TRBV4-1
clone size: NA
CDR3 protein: CASSQPSTDTQYF
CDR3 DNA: TGCGCCAGCAGCCAACCGAGCACAGATACGCAGTATTTT

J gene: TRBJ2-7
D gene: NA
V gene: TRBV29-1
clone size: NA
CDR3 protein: CSVETTVGEQYF
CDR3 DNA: TGCAGCGTTGAGACTACAGTGGGCGAGCAGTACTTC

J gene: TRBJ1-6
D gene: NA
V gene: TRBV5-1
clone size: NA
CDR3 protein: CASSLSGDKTHSPLHF
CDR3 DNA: TGCGCCAGCAGCTTGTCTGGGGACAAAACTCATTCACCCCTCCACTTT

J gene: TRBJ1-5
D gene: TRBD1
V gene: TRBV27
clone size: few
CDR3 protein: CASSAGTVGQPQHF
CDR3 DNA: TGTGCCAGCAGTGCGGGGACAGTGGGTCAGCCCCAGCATTTT

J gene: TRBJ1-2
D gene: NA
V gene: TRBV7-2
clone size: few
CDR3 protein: CASSLEQGQHGYTF
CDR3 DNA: TGTGCCAGCAGCTTAGAACAGGGCCAGCATGGCTACACCTTC

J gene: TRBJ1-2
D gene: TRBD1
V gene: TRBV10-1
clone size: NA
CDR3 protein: CASSVGTGYRGYTF
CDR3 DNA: TGCGCCAGCAGTGTTGGGACAGGGTATCGAGGCTACACCTTC

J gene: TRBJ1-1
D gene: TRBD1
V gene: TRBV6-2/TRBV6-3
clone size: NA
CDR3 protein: CASSDLLQGFRTEAFF
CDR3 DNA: TGTGCCAGCAGTGATCTTTTACAGGGGTTTCGCACTGAAGCTTTCTTT

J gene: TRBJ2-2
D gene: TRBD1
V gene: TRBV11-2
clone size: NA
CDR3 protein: CASSGGTGGYGELFF
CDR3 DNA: TGTGCCAGCAGCGGTGGAACAGGGGGCTATGGGGAGCTGTTTTTT

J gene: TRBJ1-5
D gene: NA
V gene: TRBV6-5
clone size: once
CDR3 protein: CASSPARGDQPQHF
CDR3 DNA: TGTGCCAGCAGCCCCGCGCGGGGCGATCAGCCCCAGCATTTT

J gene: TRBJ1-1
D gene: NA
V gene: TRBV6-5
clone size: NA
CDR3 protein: CASSYSTSSGWAFF
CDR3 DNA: TGTGCCAGCAGTTACTCGACGTCGTCAGGGTGGGCTTTCTTT

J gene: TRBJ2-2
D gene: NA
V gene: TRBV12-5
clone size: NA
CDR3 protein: CASGLVSQGIGELFF
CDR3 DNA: TGTGCTAGTGGTTTGGTCTCACAGGGCATCGGGGAGCTGTTTTTT

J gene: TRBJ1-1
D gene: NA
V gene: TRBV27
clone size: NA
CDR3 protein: CASSPGQYTEAFF
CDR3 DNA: TGTGCCAGCAGTCCCGGACAGTACACTGAAGCTTTCTTT

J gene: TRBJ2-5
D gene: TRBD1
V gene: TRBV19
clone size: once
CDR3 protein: CASSLGAGGSETQYF
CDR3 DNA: TGTGCCAGTAGTTTGGGGGCAGGGGGCTCGGAGACCCAGTACTTC

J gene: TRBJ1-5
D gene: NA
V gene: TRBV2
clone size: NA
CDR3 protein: CAIQGLDNQPQHF
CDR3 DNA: TGTGCCATACAGGGTTTGGACAATCAGCCCCAGCATTTT

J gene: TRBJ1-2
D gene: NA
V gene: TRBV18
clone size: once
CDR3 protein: CASSPPARDGYTF
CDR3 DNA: TGTGCCAGCTCACCCCCCGCCAGGGATGGCTACACCTTC

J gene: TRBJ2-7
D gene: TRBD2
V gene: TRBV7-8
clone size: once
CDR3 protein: CASSTMGGTSIYEQYF
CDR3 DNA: TGTGCCAGCAGCACTATGGGGGGGACTAGTATATACGAGCAGTACTTC

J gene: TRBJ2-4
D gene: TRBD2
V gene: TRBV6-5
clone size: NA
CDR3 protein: CASSFWEGSIQYF
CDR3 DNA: TGTGCCAGCAGCTTCTGGGAGGGATCCATTCAGTACTTC

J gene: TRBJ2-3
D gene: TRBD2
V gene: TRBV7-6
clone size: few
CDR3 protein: CASSPNSGAGTDTQYF
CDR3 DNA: TGTGCCAGCAGTCCCAATAGCGGGGCCGGCACAGATACGCAGTATTTT

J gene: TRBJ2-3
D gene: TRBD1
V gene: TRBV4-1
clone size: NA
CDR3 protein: CASSQAGTGGSTDTQYF
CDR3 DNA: TGCGCCAGCAGCCAAGCTGGGACAGGGGGAAGCACAGATACGCAGTATTTT

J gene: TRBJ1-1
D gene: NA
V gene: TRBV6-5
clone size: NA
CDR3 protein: CASSLDRQMNTEAFF
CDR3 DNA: TGTGCCAGCAGTTTGGACAGACAAATGAACACTGAAGCTTTCTTT

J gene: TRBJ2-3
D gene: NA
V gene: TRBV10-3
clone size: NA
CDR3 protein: CAISEGGDTQYF
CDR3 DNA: TGTGCCATCAGTGAGGGGGGGGATACGCAGTATTTT

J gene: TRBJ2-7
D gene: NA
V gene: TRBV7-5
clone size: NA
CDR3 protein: CARRQPQLNIYEQYF
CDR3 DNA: TGTGCCAGAAGACAGCCCCAACTGAATATCTACGAGCAGTACTTC

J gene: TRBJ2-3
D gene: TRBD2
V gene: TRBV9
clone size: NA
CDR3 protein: CASSLHAGGLTSTDTQYF
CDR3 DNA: TGTGCCAGCAGCCTACATGCGGGGGGACTAACTAGCACAGATACGCAGTATTTT

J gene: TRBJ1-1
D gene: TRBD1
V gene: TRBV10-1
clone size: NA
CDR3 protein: CASSESTGTATEAFF
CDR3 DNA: TGCGCCAGCAGTGAGTCGACCGGGACAGCGACCGAAGCTTTCTTT

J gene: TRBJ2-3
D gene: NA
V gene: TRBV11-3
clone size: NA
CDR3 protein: CASSSRRLKDTQYF
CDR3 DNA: TGTGCCAGCAGCTCCCGGCGGCTGAAAGATACGCAGTATTTT

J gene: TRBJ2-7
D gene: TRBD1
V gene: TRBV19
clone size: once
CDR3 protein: CASSMTGGTGQYF
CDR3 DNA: TGTGCCAGTAGTATGACAGGGGGCACGGGGCAGTACTTC

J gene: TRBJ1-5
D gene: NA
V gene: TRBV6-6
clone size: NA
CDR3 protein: CASSYTTDQPQHF
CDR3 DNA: TGTGCCAGCAGTTATACGACAGATCAGCCCCAGCATTTT

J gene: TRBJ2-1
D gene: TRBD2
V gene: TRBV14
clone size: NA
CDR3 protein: CASSQYSLAGEDNEQFF
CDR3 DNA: TGTGCCAGCAGCCAATACTCCCTTGCGGGGGAAGACAATGAGCAGTTCTTC

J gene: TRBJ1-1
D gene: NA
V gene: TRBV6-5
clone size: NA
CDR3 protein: CASKPKITGNTEAFF
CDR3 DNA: TGTGCCAGCAAGCCCAAGATTACGGGGAACACTGAAGCTTTCTTT

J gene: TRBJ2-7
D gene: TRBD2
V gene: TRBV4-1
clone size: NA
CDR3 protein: CASSFNRGGYEQYF
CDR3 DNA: TGCGCCAGCAGCTTCAACCGGGGGGGCTACGAGCAGTACTTC

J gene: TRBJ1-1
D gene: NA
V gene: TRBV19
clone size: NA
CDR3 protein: CASSVLAIGANTEAFF
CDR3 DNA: TGTGCCAGTAGTGTCCTGGCCATTGGGGCGAACACTGAAGCTTTCTTT

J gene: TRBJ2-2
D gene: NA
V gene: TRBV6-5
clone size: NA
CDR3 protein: CASSYDTANTGELFF
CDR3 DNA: TGTGCCAGCAGTTACGACACCGCGAACACCGGGGAGCTGTTTTTT

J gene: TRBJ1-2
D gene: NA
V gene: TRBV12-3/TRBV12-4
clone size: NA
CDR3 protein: CASSLGGAYGYTF
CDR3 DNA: TGTGCCAGCAGTTTAGGGGGCGCCTATGGCTACACCTTC

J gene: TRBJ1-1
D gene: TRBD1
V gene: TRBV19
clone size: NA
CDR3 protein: CASNPGRQGGPGNAEAFF
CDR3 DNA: TGTGCCAGTAACCCAGGACGACAGGGGGGGCCGGGCAACGCTGAAGCTTTCTTT

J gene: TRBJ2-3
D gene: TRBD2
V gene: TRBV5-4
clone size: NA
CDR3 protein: CASSVSGGASTGTQYF
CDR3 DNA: TGTGCCAGCAGTGTTAGCGGGGGGGCCTCAACAGGTACGCAGTATTTT

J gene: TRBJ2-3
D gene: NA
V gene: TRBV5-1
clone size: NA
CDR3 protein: CASSFDRTDTQYF
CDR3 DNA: TGCGCCAGCAGCTTTGACAGAACAGATACGCAGTATTTT